Listed here are 26 T cell receptor beta chains from one sample, sequenced in a study of cytomegalovirus exposure and HLA in healthy donors. The PCR employed 60 Vbeta primers together with 13 Jbeta primers. The table came from immunoSEQ multiplex PCR; TCRdb's copy has only in-frame clones and leaves some out. Here the sample spans under 200,000 clones, around three quarters being singletons. The sample consisted of PBMCs. Source of these receptors: a man aged 35 to 55 in good health and CMV-seronegative.

This chain uses TRBV7-9 with TRBJ2-3; D is uncertain. There are 16 residues in the CDR3. CDR1 is SEHNR, CDR2 FQNEAQ, per germline (reference sequence). V was shortened by 5 bases and J by 2 bases, with 17 bases between the two germline ends. The CDR3 coding sequence is TGTGCCAGCAGCCCGATCGCGTGGCGGTTCACAGATACGCAGTATTTT. Protein sequence: CASSPIAWRFTDTQYF. The complete variable domain, with remaining parts taken from reference TRBV7-9 and TRBJ2-3, reads DTGVSQNPRHKITKRGQNVTFRCDPISEHNRLYWYRQTLGQGPEFLTYFQNEAQLEKSRLLSDRFSAERPKGSFSTLEIQRTEQGDSAMYLCASSPIAWRFTDTQYFGPGTRLTVL.

This clone was picked up one time. This rearrangement joins TRBV28 to TRBJ2-5, with 8 bases that match TRBD1. The end of the DNA is better explained by TRBJ2-7, so the J call may be wrong. Germline lookup yields CDR1 MDHEN and CDR2 SYDVKM. The CDR3 covers 15 residues. CDR3 residues: CASITAGTGQHEQYF. In DNA, the CDR3 is TGTGCCAGCATCACAGCCGGGACAGGCCAGCACGAGCAGTACTTC.

A remark on this clone: Other DNA sequences in the sample encode the same CDR3. The chain links TRBV27 to TRBJ2-7, with D possibly matching TRBD1 (7 bases). CDR1 is MNHEY, CDR2 SMNVEV, per germline (reference sequence). The CDR3 is 13 residues long. The V and J ends lost 4 bases and 3 bases respectively, with 10 bases between them. The CDR3 nucleotides are TGTGCCAGCAGTTCGCGGGACAGCTACGAGCAGTACTTC. This translates into CASSSRDSYEQYF.

The rearrangement uses TRBV7-2 and TRBJ2-1; no firm D call. The germline V gene has CDR1 SGHTA and CDR2 FQGNSA. The V end lost 6 bases, the J end lost 6 bases, and 12 bases lay between the germline ends. This CDR3 region has 13 residues. The DNA of the CDR3 is TGTGCCAGCAGTGCCCGGGTGGGCAATGAGCAGTTCTTC. It is translated as CASSARVGNEQFF.

The chain employs TRBV5-6 and TRBJ1-1, with 10 bases fitting TRBD1. CDR1 is SGHDT and CDR2 is YYEEEE in the germline V gene. Trimming cost V 2 bases and J 0 bases; bases outside gene matches: 4. The CDR3 extends over 16 amino acids. CDR3 residues: CASSLRQGAMNTEAFF. The CDR3 DNA is TGTGCCAGCAGCTTAAGACAGGGGGCCATGAACACTGAAGCTTTCTTT.

The chain uses TRBV27 and TRBJ2-7, with 7 bases aligning to TRBD1. The CDR3 has 14 amino acids. The germline CDR1 and CDR2 sequences are MNHEY and SMNVEV (reference sequence). With 5 bases clipped from V and 4 bases from J, the junction kept 8 bases outside the gene matches. CDR3: CASSPKATGYEQYF. The CDR3 DNA reads as TGTGCCAGCAGTCCTAAAGCGACAGGGTACGAGCAGTACTTC.

This chain links TRBV10-1 with TRBJ2-3; tentatively, D is TRBD1 (5 bases). V lost 3 bases and J 2 bases, leaving 12 bases between the germline ends. There are 15 residues in the CDR3. From germline, CDR1 is WNHNN and CDR2 SYGVQD (reference sequence). The CDR3 spells CASSELRTHTDTQYF. DNA of the CDR3: TGCGCCAGCAGTGAATTACGGACACACACAGATACGCAGTATTTT.

V is TRBV5-1 and J is TRBJ1-2, with 7 bases aligning to TRBD1. The V gene's germline CDR1 is SGHRS and CDR2 YFSETQ. With 0 bases clipped from V and 8 bases from J, the junction kept 4 bases outside the gene matches. This CDR3 has 13 residues. CDR3 nucleotides: TGCGCCAGCAGCTTGGACAGGGGTGACGGCTACACCTTC. Its protein is CASSLDRGDGYTF.

This CDR3 reads CASSLSGLYGYTF. CDR3 nucleotide sequence: TGTGCCAGCAGCTTATCAGGGCTCTATGGCTACACCTTC. The chain recombines TRBV7-2 with TRBJ1-2, with a tentative D call TRBD1 (5 bases). The CDR3 totals 13 residues. The V end was cut by 2 bases, the J end by 4 bases, with 8 bases between. CDR1 SGHTA and CDR2 FQGNSA come from the germline V gene.

J is TRBJ1-2 and V is TRBV27; TRBD1 might be the D (6 bases). Germline lookup yields CDR1 MNHEY and CDR2 SMNVEV (reference sequence). The CDR3 totals 13 residues. The V end lost 3 bases, the J end lost 8 bases, and 13 bases lay between the germline ends. For the CDR3, the DNA is TGTGCCAGCAGTTTTTCTACAGGGTTGGGCTACACCTTC. Protein product: CASSFSTGLGYTF.

The V and J genes are TRBV4-3 and TRBJ1-4; maybe TRBD1 (5 bases). Germline-derived CDR1 and CDR2 are LGHNA and YSLEER. The CDR3 contains 16 residues. Trimming took 0 bases from V and 8 from J, leaving 16 bases between them. The CDR3 here is CASSQDRGALGEKLFF. The CDR3 nucleotides are TGCGCCAGCAGCCAAGATAGGGGCGCGCTGGGCGAAAAACTGTTTTTT.

The CDR3 reads CASSQGGTETDNEQFF. In DNA form, the CDR3 reads TGCGCCAGCAGCCAAGGGGGGACTGAGACTGACAATGAGCAGTTCTTC. The rearrangement links TRBV4-1 to TRBJ2-1, with D perhaps TRBD2 (6 bases). V was shortened by 1 base and J by 5 bases, with 15 bases between the two germline ends. The germline V gene encodes CDR1 MGHRA and CDR2 YSYEKL. The CDR3 is made up of 16 amino acids.

The chain combines TRBV27 with TRBJ2-4, with TRBD1 as a possible D gene (6 bases). Trimming left V 5 bases short and J 3 bases short, with 14 bases between. The CDR3 sequence is 15 residues long. Germline CDR1 and CDR2: MNHEY and SMNVEV (reference sequence). CDR3 region: CASSPTGLGKNIQYF. The CDR3 DNA sequence: TGTGCCAGCAGTCCGACAGGCTTGGGCAAAAACATTCAGTACTTC.

The V gene is TRBV7-8, the J gene TRBJ1-3; 7 bases are a match to TRBD1. Trimming at V came to 3 bases and at J to 0 bases, leaving 5 bases not matched to a gene. This CDR3 region has 16 residues. Germline loops: CDR1 SGHVS, CDR2 FQNEAQ. The chain's CDR3 is CASSFGTANSGNTIYF. In DNA, the CDR3 is TGTGCCAGCAGCTTCGGGACAGCCAACTCTGGAAACACCATATATTTT.

The genes are TRBV4-3 and TRBJ2-5; the D is unclear. With 2 bases removed from V and 3 bases from J, the gap between germline ends came to 7 bases. This CDR3 has 13 residues. The germline CDR1 and CDR2 sequences are LGHNA and YSLEER. This chain's CDR3 is CASSQSLEETQYF. The DNA for the CDR3 is TGCGCCAGCAGCCAATCACTTGAAGAGACCCAGTACTTC.

With regard to this clone: Because the CDR3's place on the DNA is in doubt, the DNA is left out and the CDR3 is given as listed by TCRdb. J is TRBJ1-2 and V is TRBV5-6; the D call TRBD1 from the table was never checked on the DNA. The CDR3 extends over 12 residues, inclusive of both ends. The germline CDR1 and CDR2 sequences are SGHDT and YYEEEE. CDR3 region: CASSFGQGALGF.

The genes are TRBV7-2 and TRBJ2-3, with TRBD2 identical over 9 bases. In germline, CDR1 is SGHTA, CDR2 FQGNSA. Trimming at V came to 4 bases and at J to 0 bases, leaving 5 bases not matched to a gene. The CDR3 is 16 residues long. The CDR3 DNA reads TGTGCCAGCAGCTCTGCGGGAGGGCCCAGCACAGATACGCAGTATTTT. Amino acid sequence: CASSSAGGPSTDTQYF. Drawing the rest from reference TRBV7-2 and TRBJ2-3, the complete variable domain is GAGVSQSPSNKVTEKGKDVELRCDPISGHTALYWYRQSLGQGLEFLIYFQGNSAPDKSGLPSDRFSAERTGGSVSTLTIQRTQQEDSAVYLCASSSAGGPSTDTQYFGPGTRLTVL.

The CDR3 is CASSSGQGDTQYF. The CDR3 coding sequence is TGTGCCAGCAGCTCAGGACAGGGGGATACGCAGTATTTT. The rearrangement links TRBV7-2 to TRBJ2-3; 9 positions agree with TRBD1. V shed 4 bases and J 6 bases; nucleotides not matched to a gene: 2. Germline V lookup: CDR1 SGHTA, CDR2 FQGNSA. This CDR3 has 13 amino acids.

This sequence joins TRBV7-3 and TRBJ2-5; possible D gene TRBD2, 7 bases. The CDR3 has 15 amino acids. Germline V lookup: CDR1 SGHTA, CDR2 FQGTGA. The ends were cut back, 5 bases at V and 4 bases at J, with 17 bases in the middle. CDR3 amino acids: CASSKSSGGGETQYF. The CDR3 DNA reads TGTGCCAGCAGCAAATCTAGCGGAGGGGGAGAGACCCAGTACTTC.

This clone was observed a single time. The chain carries TRBV2 and TRBJ2-5; the D gene is possibly TRBD2 (6 bases). The germline CDR1 and CDR2 sequences are SNHLY and FYNNEI. Trimming shortened V by 8 bases and J by 9 bases, and 25 bases separated the two germline ends. CDR3 length: 15 residues. The CDR3 loop is CASSPEGLVQVAQYF. CDR3 DNA sequence: TGTGCCAGCTCCCCTGAGGGACTCGTCCAAGTGGCCCAGTACTTC.

The rearrangement links TRBV5-1 to TRBJ2-5; TRBD1 is a possible D gene (6 bases). Germline V gives CDR1 SGHRS, CDR2 YFSETQ. The CDR3 extends over 15 amino acids. V was cut by 3 bases and J by 2 bases, with 14 bases left in between. CDR3 region: CASSSYGQTQETQYF. In nucleotides, the CDR3 is TGCGCCAGCAGCTCCTACGGACAGACTCAAGAGACCCAGTACTTC.

This rearrangement joins TRBV30 to TRBJ2-2; perhaps TRBD1 as D (6 bases). The CDR3 covers 19 residues. Germline assignment: CDR1 GTSNPN and CDR2 SVGIG (reference sequence). The V and J ends lost 2 bases and 3 bases respectively, with 25 bases between them. CDR3: CAWSIRGQEARKHTGELFF. The CDR3 DNA follows: TGTGCCTGGAGTATCCGGGGACAAGAAGCCCGTAAACACACCGGGGAGCTGTTTTTT.

The V and J genes are TRBV28 and TRBJ1-6; TRBD1 matches 9 bases. V lost 6 bases and J lost 9; bases outside the gene matches: 9. Germline loops: CDR1 MDHEN, CDR2 SYDVKM. The CDR3 totals 15 residues. CDR3 bases: TGTGCCAGCAGCTACCGGGACAGGGCCGGTTCACCCCTCCACTTT. Protein product: CASSYRDRAGSPLHF.

To note about this clone: Because the CDR3's place on the DNA is in doubt, the DNA is left out and the CDR3 is given as listed by TCRdb. The CDR3 sequence: CASILGGAKNIQYF. The chain links TRBV27 to TRBJ2-4; TRBD2 reflects the table's D call only, with no check against the DNA. The CDR3 is made up of 14 amino acids, end residues included. The germline gives CDR1 MNHEY, CDR2 SMNVEV (reference sequence).

The rearrangement links TRBV7-7 to TRBJ2-5, with TRBD2 identical over 12 bases. The CDR3 is 15 amino acids. Germline-derived CDR1 and CDR2 are SSHAT and FNYEAQ (reference sequence). V shed 7 bases, J shed 7 bases, and the junction held 10 bases outside the gene matches. Here the CDR3 reads CASTRLAGDLRTQYF. In nucleotides, the CDR3 is TGTGCCAGCACCCGACTAGCGGGGGACCTCCGGACCCAGTACTTC.

The V call is TRBV28, the J call TRBJ2-7, with TRBD1 identical over 8 bases. Trimming at V came to 5 bases and at J to 6 bases, leaving 6 bases not matched to a gene. Germline values: CDR1 MDHEN, CDR2 SYDVKM. This CDR3 is 13 amino acids long. The CDR3 sequence: CASSLPDRGEQYF. CDR3 bases: TGTGCCAGCAGTCTCCCCGACAGGGGCGAGCAGTACTTC.